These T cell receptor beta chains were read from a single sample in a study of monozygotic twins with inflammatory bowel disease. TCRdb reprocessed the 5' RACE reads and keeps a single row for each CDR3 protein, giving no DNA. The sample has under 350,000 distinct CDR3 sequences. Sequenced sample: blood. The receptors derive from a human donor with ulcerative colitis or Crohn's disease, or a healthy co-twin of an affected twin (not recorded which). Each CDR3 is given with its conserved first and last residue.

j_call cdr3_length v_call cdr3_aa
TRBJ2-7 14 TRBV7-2 CASSTRSPLDEQYF
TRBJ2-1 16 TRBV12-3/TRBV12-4 CASSPTGWGSYNEQFF
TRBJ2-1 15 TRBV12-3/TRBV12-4 CASSFAGLSYNEQFF
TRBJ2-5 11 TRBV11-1 CASSFSKTQYF
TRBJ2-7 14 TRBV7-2 CASGGWRLTSEQYF
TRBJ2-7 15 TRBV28 CASSPDPGLRGEQYF
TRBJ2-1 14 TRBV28 CASSSGLAGNEQFF
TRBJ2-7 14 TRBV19 CASSHGTSGYEQYF
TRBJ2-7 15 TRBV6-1 CASSTSLAASYEQYF
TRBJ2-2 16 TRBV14 CASSPRTAFNTGELFF
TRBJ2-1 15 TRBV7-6 CASRGLGADFNEQFF
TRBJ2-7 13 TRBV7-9 CASSQSGGLEQYF
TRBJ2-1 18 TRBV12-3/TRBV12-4 CASSFADRGLSSYNEQFF
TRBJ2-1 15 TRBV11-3 CASSLGRALADEQFF
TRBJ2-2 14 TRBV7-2 CASSFSGGAGELFF
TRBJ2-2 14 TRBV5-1 CASSRLQNTGELFF
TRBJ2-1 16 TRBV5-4 CASSLDSRSSYNEQFF
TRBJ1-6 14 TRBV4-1 CASSQEGFNSPLHF
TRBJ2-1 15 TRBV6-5 CASSYGGTFYNEQFF
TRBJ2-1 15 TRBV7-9 CASSFRWSSYNEQFF
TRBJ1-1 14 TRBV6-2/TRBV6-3 CATRGEVRGTEAFF
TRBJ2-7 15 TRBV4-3 CASSQVTSGSYEQYF
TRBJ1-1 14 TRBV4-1 CASSQNTLNTEAFF
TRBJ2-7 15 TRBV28 CASNSKRMITYEQYF
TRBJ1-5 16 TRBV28 CASSLWQLLRAQPQHF
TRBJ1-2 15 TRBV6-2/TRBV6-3 CASSPGWAQDYGYTF
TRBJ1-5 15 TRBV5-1 CASSSTGQSNQPQHF
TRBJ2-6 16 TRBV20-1 CSASRESHSGANVLTF
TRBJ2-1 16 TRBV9 CASSPLPGGQYNEQFF
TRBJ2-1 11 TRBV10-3 CAISGANEQFF
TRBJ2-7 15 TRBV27 CASSIDRGRSYEQYF
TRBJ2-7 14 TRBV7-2 CASKLQDFSYEQYF
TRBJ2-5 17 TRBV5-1 CASSLAVRVRSQETQYF
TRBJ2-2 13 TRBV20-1 CSAPGLHTGELFF
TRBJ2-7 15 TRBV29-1 CSVEAGVGAPFEQYF
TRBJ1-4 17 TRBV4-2 CASSQVTRSGSMEKLFF
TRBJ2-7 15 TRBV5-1 CASSFGSTPSYEQYF
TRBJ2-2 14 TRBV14 CASSQQTGGGELFF
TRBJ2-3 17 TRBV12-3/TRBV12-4 CASSLRTGGLGTDTQYF
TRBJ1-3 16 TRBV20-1 CSARGRTGFSGNTIYF
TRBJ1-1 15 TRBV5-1 CASTGGGPANTEAFF
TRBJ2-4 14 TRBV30 CAWGGATAKNIQYF
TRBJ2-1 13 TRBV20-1 CSAGKIQQNEQFF
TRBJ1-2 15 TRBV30 CAWSGTSTGDNGYTF
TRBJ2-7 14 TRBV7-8 CASSFGHRRGEQYF